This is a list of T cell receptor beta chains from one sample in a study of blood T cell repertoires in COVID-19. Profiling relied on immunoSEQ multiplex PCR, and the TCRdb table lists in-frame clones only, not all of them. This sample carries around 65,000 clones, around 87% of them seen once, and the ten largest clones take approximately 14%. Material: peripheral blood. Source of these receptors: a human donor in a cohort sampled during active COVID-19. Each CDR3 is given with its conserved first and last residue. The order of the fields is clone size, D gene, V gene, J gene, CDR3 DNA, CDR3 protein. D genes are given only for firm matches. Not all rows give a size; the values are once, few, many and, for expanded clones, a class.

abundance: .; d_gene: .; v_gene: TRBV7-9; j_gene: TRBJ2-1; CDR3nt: TGTGCCAGCAGCTTTACAGCTTCTAGGGGCTCCTACAATGAGCAGTTCTTC; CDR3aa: CASSFTASRGSYNEQFF
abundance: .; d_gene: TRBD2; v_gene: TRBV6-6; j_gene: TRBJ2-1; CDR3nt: TGTGCCAGCAGTAGTCCTAGCGGCAATGAGCAGTTCTTC; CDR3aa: CASSSPSGNEQFF
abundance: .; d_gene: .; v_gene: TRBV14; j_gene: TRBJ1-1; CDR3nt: TGTGCCAGCAGTCACGGTAGCACTGAAGCTTTCTTT; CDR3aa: CASSHGSTEAFF
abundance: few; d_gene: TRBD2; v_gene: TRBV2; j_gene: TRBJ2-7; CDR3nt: TGTGCCAGCAGTGAGCCCTCGGCGGGAGTGCGAGAGCAGTACTTC; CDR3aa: CASSEPSAGVREQYF
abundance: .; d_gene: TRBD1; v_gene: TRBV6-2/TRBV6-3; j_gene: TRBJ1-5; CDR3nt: TGTGCCAGCAGTTCCACCCCAGGGGGGTCCAATCAGCCCCAGCATTTT; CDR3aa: CASSSTPGGSNQPQHF
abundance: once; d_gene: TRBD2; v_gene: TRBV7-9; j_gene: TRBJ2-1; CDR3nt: TGTGCCAGCAGCCCAGGACTAGCGGTCTACAATGAGCAGTTCTTC; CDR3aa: CASSPGLAVYNEQFF
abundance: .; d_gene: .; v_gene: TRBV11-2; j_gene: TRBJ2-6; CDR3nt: TGTGCCAGCACCCAAAGGTCCAGGGGTACCGGGGCCAACGTCCTGACTTTC; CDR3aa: CASTQRSRGTGANVLTF
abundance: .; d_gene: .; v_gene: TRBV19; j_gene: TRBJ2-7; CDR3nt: TGTGCCAGTAGCACTGGTAGGGGGTACGAGCAGTACTTC; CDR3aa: CASSTGRGYEQYF
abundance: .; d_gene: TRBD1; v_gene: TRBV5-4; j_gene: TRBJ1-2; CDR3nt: TGTGCCAGCAGCGACGACAGGGGCAACTATGGCTACACCTTC; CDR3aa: CASSDDRGNYGYTF
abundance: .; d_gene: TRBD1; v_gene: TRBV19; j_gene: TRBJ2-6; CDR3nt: TGTGCCAGCAGGGGGCGTGGGGCCAACGTCCTGACTTTC; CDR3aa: CASRGRGANVLTF
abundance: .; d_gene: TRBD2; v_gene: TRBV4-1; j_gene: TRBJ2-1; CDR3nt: TGCGCCAGCAGTCCCGGACTAGCGGGAGTTCAGGAGCAGTTCTTC; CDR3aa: CASSPGLAGVQEQFF
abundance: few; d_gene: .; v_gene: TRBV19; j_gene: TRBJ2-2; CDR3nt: TGTGCCAGTAGTATTGGGGCAGGGATTAAGTCCGGGGAGCTGTTTTTT; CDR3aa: CASSIGAGIKSGELFF
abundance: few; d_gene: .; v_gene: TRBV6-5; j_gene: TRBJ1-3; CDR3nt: TGTGCCAGCAGTTACTCGAGAGGCTCTGGAAACACCATATATTTT; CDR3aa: CASSYSRGSGNTIYF
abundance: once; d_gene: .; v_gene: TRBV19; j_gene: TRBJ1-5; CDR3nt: TGTGCCAGTCCAAAAAGACAACTCTCGGGGGAAAGCAATCAGCCCCAGCATTTT; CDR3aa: CASPKRQLSGESNQPQHF
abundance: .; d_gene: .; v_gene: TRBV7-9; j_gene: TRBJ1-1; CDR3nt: TGTGCCAGCAGCTACCCAGGGAACATGAACACTGAAGCTTTCTTT; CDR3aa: CASSYPGNMNTEAFF
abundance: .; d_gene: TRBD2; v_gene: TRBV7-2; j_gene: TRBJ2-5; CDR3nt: TGTGCCAGCAGCTTAAGTTCAGGACTAGCGGGGTCCCAAGAGACCCAGTACTTC; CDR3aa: CASSLSSGLAGSQETQYF
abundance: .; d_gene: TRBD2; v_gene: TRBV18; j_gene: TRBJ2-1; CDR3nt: TGTGCCAGCTCACCAAGGCGGGAGCGGAACAATGAGCAGTTCTTC; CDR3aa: CASSPRRERNNEQFF
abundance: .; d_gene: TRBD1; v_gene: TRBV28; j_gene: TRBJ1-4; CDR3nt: TGTGCCAGCAGTTTGGGGACAGGCATCAATGAAAAACTGTTTTTT; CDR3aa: CASSLGTGINEKLFF
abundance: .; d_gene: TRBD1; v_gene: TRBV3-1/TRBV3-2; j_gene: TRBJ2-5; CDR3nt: TGTGCCAGCACCAGGACAGGGGAGGGAGAGACCCAGTACTTC; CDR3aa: CASTRTGEGETQYF
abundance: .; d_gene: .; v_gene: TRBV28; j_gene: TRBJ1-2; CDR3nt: TGTGCCAGCAAAAACAGACCTTATGGCTACACCTTC; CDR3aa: CASKNRPYGYTF
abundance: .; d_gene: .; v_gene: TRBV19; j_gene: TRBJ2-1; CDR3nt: TGTGCCAGTAGTGTAATCCACAATGAGCAGTTCTTC; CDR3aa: CASSVIHNEQFF
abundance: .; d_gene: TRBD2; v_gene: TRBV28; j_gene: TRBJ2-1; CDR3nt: TGTGCCAGCAGAGGACTAGCGGGAGTTCGAGAGCAGTTCTTC; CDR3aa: CASRGLAGVREQFF
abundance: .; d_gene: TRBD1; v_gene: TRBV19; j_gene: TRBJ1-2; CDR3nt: TGTGCCAGCCGGGACAGTGTTAACTATGGCTACACCTTC; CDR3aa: CASRDSVNYGYTF
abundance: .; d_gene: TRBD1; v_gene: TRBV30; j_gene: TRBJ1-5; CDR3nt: TGTGCCTGGAATAGAGGGGGCGCCGGGCAGCCCCAGCATTTT; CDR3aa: CAWNRGGAGQPQHF
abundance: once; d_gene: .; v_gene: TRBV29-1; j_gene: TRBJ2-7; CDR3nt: TGCAGCGTTGAAGATCCCCAGGGGTTGGGGTACGAGCAGTACTTC; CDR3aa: CSVEDPQGLGYEQYF
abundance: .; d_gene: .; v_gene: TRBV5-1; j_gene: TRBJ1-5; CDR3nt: TGCGCCAGCAGCTTAGAGGGATATAGCAATCAGCCCCAGCATTTT; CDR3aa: CASSLEGYSNQPQHF
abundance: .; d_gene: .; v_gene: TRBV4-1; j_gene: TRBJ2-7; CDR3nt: TGCGCCAGCAGCCAAGATGAACGGGGACTCTACGAGCAGTACTTC; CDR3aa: CASSQDERGLYEQYF
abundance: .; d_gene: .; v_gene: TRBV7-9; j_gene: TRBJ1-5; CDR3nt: TGTGCCAGCAGCTTAGGGGCAGGCAATCAGCCCCAGCATTTT; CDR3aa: CASSLGAGNQPQHF
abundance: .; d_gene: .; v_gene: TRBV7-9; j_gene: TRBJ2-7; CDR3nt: TGTGCCAGCAGCTTATTCGGAGGGGAGCAGTACTTC; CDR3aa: CASSLFGGEQYF
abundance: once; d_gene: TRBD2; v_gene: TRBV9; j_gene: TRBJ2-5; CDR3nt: TGTGCCAGCAGCGCCACTGGGACTAGCTTGGGGACCCAGTACTTC; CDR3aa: CASSATGTSLGTQYF
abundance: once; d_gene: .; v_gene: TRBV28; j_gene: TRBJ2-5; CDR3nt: TGTGCCAGCAGTTTATTCGGTCGGGAGACCCAGTACTTC; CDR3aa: CASSLFGRETQYF
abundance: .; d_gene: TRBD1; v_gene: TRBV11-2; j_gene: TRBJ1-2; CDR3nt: TGTGCCAGCAGCTTATCGGAATCCGGGACAGGGGGCACCTATGGCTACACCTTC; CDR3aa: CASSLSESGTGGTYGYTF
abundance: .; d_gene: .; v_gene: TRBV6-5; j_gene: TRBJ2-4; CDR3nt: TGTGCCAGCAGGAACTTGCAGGGGTCCAACTTC; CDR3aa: CASRNLQGSNF
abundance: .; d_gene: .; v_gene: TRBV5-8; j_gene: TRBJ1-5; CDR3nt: TGTGCCAGCAGCTTGAGGGGACAATATAGCAATCAGCCCCAGCATTTT; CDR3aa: CASSLRGQYSNQPQHF
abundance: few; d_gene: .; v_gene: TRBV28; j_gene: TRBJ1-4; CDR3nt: TGTGCCAGCACCACCACCTCCAGGAAACTGTTTTTT; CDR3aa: CASTTTSRKLFF
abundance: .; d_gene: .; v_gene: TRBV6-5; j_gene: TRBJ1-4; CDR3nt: TGTGCCAGCAGAGCCGGACAGCTTAATGAAAAACTGTTTTTT; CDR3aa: CASRAGQLNEKLFF
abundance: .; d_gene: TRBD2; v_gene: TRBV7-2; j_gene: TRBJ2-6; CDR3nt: TGTGCCAGCAGCTTATCACTAGCGGGTCGCTCTGGGGCCAACGTCCTGACTTTC; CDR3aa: CASSLSLAGRSGANVLTF
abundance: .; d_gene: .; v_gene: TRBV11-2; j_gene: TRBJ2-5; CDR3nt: TGTGCCAGCACCGGAGCGGGTGGGGTTGGGACCCAGTACTTC; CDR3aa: CASTGAGGVGTQYF
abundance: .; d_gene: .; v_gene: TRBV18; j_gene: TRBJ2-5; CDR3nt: TGTGCCAGCTCACCAGCGACAGTACAAGAGACCCAGTACTTC; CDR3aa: CASSPATVQETQYF
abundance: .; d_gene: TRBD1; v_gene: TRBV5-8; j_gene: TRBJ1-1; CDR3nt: TGTGCCAGCAGCCATGGACAGGTCCTTGACACTGAAGCTTTCTTT; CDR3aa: CASSHGQVLDTEAFF
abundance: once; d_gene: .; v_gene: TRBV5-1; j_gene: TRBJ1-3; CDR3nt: TGCGCCAGCAGCCTTCAGGGCTCTGGAAACACCATATATTTT; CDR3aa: CASSLQGSGNTIYF